This T cell receptor beta chain is drawn from a study of OX40 agonist ivuxolimab in advanced cancers. Study in general: In this cohort, patients received ivuxolimab, an agonistic anti-OX40 (CD134) antibody. Study-level points and caveats: CD8+ T cells (on average) carried more expanded clones than CD4+ T cells. Blood T cells, both CD4+ and CD8+, expanded clonally by week 6 at 0.1 to 3.0 mg/kg.

Trimming stripped 5 bases from V and 0 bases from J, with 8 bases between. CDR1 is SGHNT, CDR2 YYREEE, per germline (reference sequence). The length of the CDR3 is 14 residues. Details on this clone: What it binds is not known.

Generated by immunoSEQ multiplex PCR, the TCRdb table keeps only in-frame clones and is missing some. The repertoire holds tens of thousands of clones, with around 91% as singletons. Patients with autoimmune history or systemic immunosuppression were excluded. The chain combines TRBV5-4 with TRBJ1-4; no firm D call. The TCR was taken from an adult with an advanced solid tumor such as melanoma, head and neck, liver or kidney cancer. This sample comprised CD4+ or CD8+ T cells sorted from blood, obtained in a trial of the OX40 agonist ivuxolimab. The CDR3 spells CASSNTATNEKLFF. CDR3 coding DNA: TGTGCCAGCAGTAACACCGCAACTAATGAAAAACTGTTTTTT.